These 17 T cell receptor beta chains were all obtained from the same sample, sequenced in a study of human T cells and chemical hapten exposure. From the RACE reads, TCRdb called clonotypes with MiXCR, one entry per CDR3 protein. This table holds nearly 350,000 distinct CDR3 sequences, under 9% found once. Stated time point: patch test 1, 2 weeks after DPC sensitization. The treatment here: therapeutic diphenylcyclopropenone sensitization with weekly scalp DPC. Sequencing was performed on whole blood, taken in connection with sensitization to the hapten diphenylcyclopropenone (DPC). The receptors stem from a woman younger than 35 with alopecia areata. Some clones in this sample may be carry-over from other donors' samples.

This clonotype came up a few times. This chain links TRBV6-2 or TRBV6-3 with TRBJ2-4; 9 bases are a match to TRBD1. V lost 5 bases, J lost 5 bases, and 4 bases stayed unmatched. Germline loops: CDR1 MNHEY, CDR2 SVGEGT. The CDR3 covers 14 residues. Here the CDR3 reads CASSNRDRENIQYF. CDR3 nucleotide sequence: TGTGCCAGCAGTAACCGGGACAGGGAAAACATTCAGTACTTC.

The CDR3 nucleotides read TGTGCCAGCAGTTACTGGGCTGACACAGATACGCAGTATTTT. The encoded protein is CASSYWADTDTQYF. This rearrangement joins TRBV6-2 or TRBV6-3 to TRBJ2-3; D is uncertain. CDR1 is MNHEY and CDR2 is SVGEGT in the germline V gene. This CDR3 is built from 14 residues. V was cut by 1 base and J by 2 bases, with 7 bases left in between.

The chain carries TRBV5-1 and TRBJ2-5; 7 bases align to TRBD1. J was trimmed by 2 bases and V by 5 bases; bases with no gene match: 12. The CDR3 is 16 amino acids. From germline, CDR1 is SGHRS and CDR2 YFSETQ. The CDR3 is CASSRGQVSLQETQYF. In DNA, the CDR3 is TGCGCCAGCAGTCGAGGACAGGTCAGTCTACAAGAGACCCAGTACTTC.

The table lists this clonotype with many counts. V is TRBV5-1 and J is TRBJ2-2; no reliable D call. V was cut by 0 bases and J by 0 bases, with 9 bases left in between. The CDR3 is 16 amino acids. Germline-derived CDR1 and CDR2 are SGHRS and YFSETQ. CDR3 sequence reads: CASSLAVRTNTGELFF. The CDR3 nucleotides are TGCGCCAGCAGCTTGGCCGTCCGTACGAACACCGGGGAGCTGTTTTTT.

In this sample, this clonotype turned up a few times. The gene calls are TRBV28 and TRBJ1-5; D remains ambiguous. This CDR3 region has 14 residues. Trimming left V 7 bases short and J 0 bases short, with 10 bases between. Per the germline V gene, CDR1 is MDHEN and CDR2 is SYDVKM. The CDR3 DNA sequence: TGTGCCAGCATTAATGTTTTTAGCAATCAGCCCCAGCATTTT. Translating gives CASINVFSNQPQHF.

This chain links TRBV10-3 with TRBJ2-7, with D perhaps being TRBD1 or TRBD2 (5 bases each). This CDR3 is built from 14 residues. In germline, CDR1 is ENHRY, CDR2 SYGVKD. Trimming pared 3 bases from V and 1 base from J, leaving 10 bases between. CDR3 DNA: TGTGCCATCAGTGACCGGGACCTTTCCTACGAGCAGTACTTC. Translation: CAISDRDLSYEQYF.

This clonotype was counted at least ten times. The rearrangement joins TRBV20-1 to TRBJ1-6; 7 nucleotides line up with TRBD1. J gave up 8 bases and V 6 bases, and 10 bases lay outside the gene matches. CDR3 size: 14 residues. Germline V gene data show CDR1 as DFQATT and CDR2 as SNEGSKA (reference sequence). CDR3 nucleotides: TGCAGTGCCGGGGGAGACAGGGAATATTCACCCCTCCACTTT. This gives the protein CSAGGDREYSPLHF.

This clonotype was seen repeatedly, ten times or more. The rearrangement links TRBV12-3 or TRBV12-4 to TRBJ1-2; the D gene is possibly TRBD1 (5 bases). CDR3 length: 14 residues. The V and J ends lost 5 bases and 0 bases respectively, with 10 bases between them. Here the CDR3 DNA reads TGTGCCAGCAGTAGAGACAGTCCTAACTATGGCTACACCTTC. As protein: CASSRDSPNYGYTF.

This rearrangement joins TRBV25-1 to TRBJ1-6, with 9 bases aligning to TRBD1. J was trimmed by 7 bases and V by 6 bases; bases with no gene match: 7. Germline CDR1 and CDR2: MGHDK and SYGVNS. This CDR3 contains 15 residues. The DNA for the CDR3 is TGTGCCAGCAGCCGAGGGACAGGGAACAATTCACCCCTCCACTTT. It translates to CASSRGTGNNSPLHF.

This chain joins TRBV29-1 and TRBJ2-2; unclear D gene. This CDR3 has 12 amino acids. The V gene's germline CDR1 is SQVTM and CDR2 ANQGSEA. V shed 4 bases and J shed 8 bases, with 11 bases lying between them. The CDR3 region is CSVGEILGELFF. As DNA, the CDR3 is TGCAGCGTTGGAGAAATTTTGGGGGAGCTGTTTTTT.

The rearrangement joins TRBV14 to TRBJ1-1; 7 nucleotides agree with TRBD1. The junction had 6 bases not matched to a gene; V was cut back by 4 bases and J by 4 bases. Germline V gene lookup returns CDR1 SGHDN and CDR2 FVKESK. The CDR3 is 14 residues long. The CDR3 DNA reads as TGTGCCAGCAGCCGGAATACAGGGGTCACTGAAGCTTTCTTT. The encoded protein is CASSRNTGVTEAFF. Looking up the rest from reference TRBV14 and TRBJ1-1 gives the full variable domain: EAGVTQFPSHSVIEKGQTVTLRCDPISGHDNLYWYRRVMGKEIKFLLHFVKESKQDESGMPNNRFLAERTGGTYSTLKVQPAELEDSGVYFCASSRNTGVTEAFFGQGTRLTVV.

This clonotype occurred a few times. The chain employs TRBV12-3 or TRBV12-4 and TRBJ1-1, with D perhaps matching TRBD1 (5 bases). The CDR3 contains 14 residues. Trimming took 6 bases from V and 4 from J, leaving 15 bases between them. CDR3 amino acids: CASRGPGPGTEAFF. Written as DNA, the CDR3 is TGTGCCAGCAGGGGTCCGGGACCGGGCACTGAAGCTTTCTTT.

V usage is TRBV7-2 and J usage is TRBJ1-6, with a tentative D call TRBD1 (5 bases). Trimming left V 1 base short and J 6 bases short, with 16 bases between. CDR1 and CDR2 (germline): SGHTA, FQGNSA. The CDR3 loop spans 17 amino acids. This CDR3 is CASSLVRSRVFNSPLHF. CDR3 DNA: TGTGCCAGCAGCTTAGTACGCAGCAGGGTATTTAATTCACCCCTCCACTTT.

This clonotype was seen only a few times. The gene calls are TRBV14 and TRBJ2-6; D remains ambiguous. Germline V gene lookup returns CDR1 SGHDN and CDR2 FVKESK. V was trimmed by 1 base and J by 0 bases, leaving 13 bases between them. The CDR3 loop spans 18 amino acids. CDR3 region: CASSQAPTLLSGANVLTF. The CDR3 DNA reads TGTGCCAGCAGCCAAGCCCCCACCCTCCTCTCTGGGGCCAACGTCCTGACTTTC.

The rearrangement joins TRBV7-2 to TRBJ2-3, with D perhaps matching TRBD2 (5 bases). The CDR3 totals 14 residues. Trimming took 0 bases from V and 5 from J, leaving 9 bases between them. Germline lookup yields CDR1 SGHTA and CDR2 FQGNSA. In DNA form, the CDR3 reads TGTGCCAGCAGCTTAGCGCGGGTACTAGATACGCAGTATTTT. This gives the protein CASSLARVLDTQYF.

This clonotype was observed a few times. The chain joins TRBV20-1 to TRBJ2-7; D possibly corresponds to TRBD1 (6 bases). V lost 1 base to trimming and J lost 7 bases, with 8 bases between them. Germline assignment: CDR1 DFQATT and CDR2 SNEGSKA (reference sequence). The CDR3 totals 11 residues. The DNA for the CDR3 is TGCAGTGCTAGAGCCGACAGGGAGCAGTACTTC. Translated, it gives CSARADREQYF.

The table lists this clonotype with a few counts. J is TRBJ1-1 and V is TRBV5-1; D is undetermined. The CDR3 has 14 amino acids. Trimming left V 4 bases short and J 0 bases short, with 10 bases between. CDR1 SGHRS and CDR2 YFSETQ come from the germline V gene. The CDR3 sequence: CASSRLGVNTEAFF. The DNA for the CDR3 is TGCGCCAGCAGCCGATTAGGAGTGAACACTGAAGCTTTCTTT.